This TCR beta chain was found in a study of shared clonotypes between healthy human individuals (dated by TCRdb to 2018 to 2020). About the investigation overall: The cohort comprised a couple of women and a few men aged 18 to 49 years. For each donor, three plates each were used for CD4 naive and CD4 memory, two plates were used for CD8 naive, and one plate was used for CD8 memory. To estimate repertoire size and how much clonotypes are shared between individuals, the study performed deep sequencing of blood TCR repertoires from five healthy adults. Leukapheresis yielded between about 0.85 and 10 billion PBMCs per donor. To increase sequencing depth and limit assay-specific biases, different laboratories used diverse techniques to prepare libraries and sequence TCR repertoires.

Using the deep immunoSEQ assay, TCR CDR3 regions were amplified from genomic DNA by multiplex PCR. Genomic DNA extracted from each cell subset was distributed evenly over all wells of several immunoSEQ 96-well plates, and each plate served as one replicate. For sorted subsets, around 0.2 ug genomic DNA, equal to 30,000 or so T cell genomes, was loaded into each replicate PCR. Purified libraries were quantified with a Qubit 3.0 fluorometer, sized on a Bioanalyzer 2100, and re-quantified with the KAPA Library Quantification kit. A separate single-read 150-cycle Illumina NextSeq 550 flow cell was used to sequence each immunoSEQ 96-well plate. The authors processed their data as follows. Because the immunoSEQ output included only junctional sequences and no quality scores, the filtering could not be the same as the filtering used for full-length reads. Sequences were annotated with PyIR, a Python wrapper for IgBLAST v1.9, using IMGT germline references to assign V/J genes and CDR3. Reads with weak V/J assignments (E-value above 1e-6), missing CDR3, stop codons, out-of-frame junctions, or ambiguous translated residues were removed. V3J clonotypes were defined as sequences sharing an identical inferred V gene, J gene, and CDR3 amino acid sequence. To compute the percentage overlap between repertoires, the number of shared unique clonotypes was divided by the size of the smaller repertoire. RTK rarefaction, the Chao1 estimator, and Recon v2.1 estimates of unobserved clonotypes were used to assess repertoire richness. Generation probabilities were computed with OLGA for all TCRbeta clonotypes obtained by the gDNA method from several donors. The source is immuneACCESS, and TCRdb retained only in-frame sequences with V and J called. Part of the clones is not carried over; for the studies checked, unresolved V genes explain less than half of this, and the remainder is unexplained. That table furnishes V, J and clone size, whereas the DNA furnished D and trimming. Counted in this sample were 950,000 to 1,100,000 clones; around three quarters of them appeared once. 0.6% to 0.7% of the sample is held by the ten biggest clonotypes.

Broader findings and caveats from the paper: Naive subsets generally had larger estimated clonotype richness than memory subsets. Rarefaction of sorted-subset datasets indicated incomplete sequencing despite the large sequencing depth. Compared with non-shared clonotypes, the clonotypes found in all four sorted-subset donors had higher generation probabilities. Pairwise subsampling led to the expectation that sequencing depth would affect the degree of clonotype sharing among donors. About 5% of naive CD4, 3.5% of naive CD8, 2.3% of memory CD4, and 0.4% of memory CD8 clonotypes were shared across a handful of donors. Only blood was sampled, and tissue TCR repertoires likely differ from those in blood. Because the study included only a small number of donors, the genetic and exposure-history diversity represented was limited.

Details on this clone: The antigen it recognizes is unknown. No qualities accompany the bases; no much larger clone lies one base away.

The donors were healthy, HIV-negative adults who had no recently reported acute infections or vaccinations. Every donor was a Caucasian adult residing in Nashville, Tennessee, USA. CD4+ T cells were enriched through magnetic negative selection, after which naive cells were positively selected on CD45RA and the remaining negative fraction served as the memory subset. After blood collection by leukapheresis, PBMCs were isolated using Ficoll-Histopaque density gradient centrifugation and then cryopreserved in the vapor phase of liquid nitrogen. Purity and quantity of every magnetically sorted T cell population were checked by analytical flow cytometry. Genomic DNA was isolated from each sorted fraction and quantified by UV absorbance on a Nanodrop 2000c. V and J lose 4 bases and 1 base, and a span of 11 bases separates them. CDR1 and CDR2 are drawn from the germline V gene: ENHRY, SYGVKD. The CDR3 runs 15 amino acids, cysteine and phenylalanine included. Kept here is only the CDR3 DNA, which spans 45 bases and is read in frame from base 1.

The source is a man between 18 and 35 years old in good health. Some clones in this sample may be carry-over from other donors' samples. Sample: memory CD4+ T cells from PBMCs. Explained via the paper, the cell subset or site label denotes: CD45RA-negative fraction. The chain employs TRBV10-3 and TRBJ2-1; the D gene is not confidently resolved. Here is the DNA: TGTGCCATCAGTGCCGGCGGCTGGTCCTACAATGAGCAGTTCTTC. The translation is CAISAGGWSYNEQFF.